This entry lists 19 T cell receptor beta chains sequenced from one sample in a study of blood T cell repertoires in COVID-19 (dated by TCRdb to the early 2020s). The method was the immunoSEQ multiplex PCR assay. This is the immuneACCESS table as TCRdb keeps it, with only in-frame sequences that have V and J called. A part of the clones is gone; compared with another copy, unresolved V genes explain less than half, and the rest is unexplained. A total of roughly 160,000 clones appear in this sample, about 88% of them only once. The ten most abundant clones make up 7% to 7.5% of the sample. Sequenced input: PBMCs or T cells enriched from blood (not recorded which). The receptor set was obtained from a woman between 50 and 59 years old who had recovered from COVID-19.

This chain connects TRBV5-1 to TRBJ1-2; D not certain. Germline V gene lookup returns CDR1 SGHRS and CDR2 YFSETQ. The CDR3 is made up of 14 amino acids. The ends were cut back, 1 base at V and 6 bases at J, with 13 bases in the middle. CDR3 DNA: TGCGCCAGCAGCTTGATCAGCGGAGAGGATGGCTACACCTTC. The encoded protein is CASSLISGEDGYTF.

The chain is built from TRBV28 and TRBJ2-5; D is possibly TRBD2 (7 bases). The CDR3 runs to 18 residues. V gave up 10 bases and J gave up 2 bases, with 29 bases separating them. The germline V gene has CDR1 MDHEN and CDR2 SYDVKM. The CDR3 spells CATRPPGGRERPQETQYF. Here the CDR3 DNA reads TGTGCCACCAGACCCCCCGGGGGGCGGGAACGACCGCAAGAGACCCAGTACTTC.

The V gene is TRBV30, the J gene TRBJ2-1; a weak D match, TRBD2 (5 bases). The CDR3 sequence is 14 residues long. Germline V lookup: CDR1 GTSNPN, CDR2 SVGIG (reference sequence). Trimming shortened V by 1 base and J by 3 bases, and 10 bases separated the two germline ends. CDR3 DNA: TGTGCCTGGAGTGAGACTAACTACTACAATGAGCAGTTCTTC. It encodes CAWSETNYYNEQFF.

The chain uses TRBV19 and TRBJ2-1; 8 bases are a match to TRBD1. CDR3 size: 18 residues. Germline CDR1 is LNHDA and CDR2 is SQIVND (reference sequence). The junction had 15 bases not matched to a gene; V was cut back by 5 bases and J by 3 bases. CDR3 DNA: TGTGCCAGTAGTGCAGAGGCCGGGACAGGCGTGAACTACAATGAGCAGTTCTTC. It codes for CASSAEAGTGVNYNEQFF. Supplemented by reference TRBV19 and TRBJ2-1, the full variable domain reads DGGITQSPKYLFRKEGQNVTLSCEQNLNHDAMYWYRQDPGQGLRLIYYSQIVNDFQKGDIAEGYSVSREKKESFPLTVTSAQKNPTAFYLCASSAEAGTGVNYNEQFFGPGTRLTVL.

CDR3: CASSLDTLAQFF. DNA for the CDR3: TGCGCCAGCAGCTTGGATACGTTAGCGCAGTTCTTC. The chain combines TRBV5-1 with TRBJ2-1, with unresolved D. The ends were cut back, 0 bases at V and 12 bases at J, with 10 bases in the middle. Germline V gives CDR1 SGHRS, CDR2 YFSETQ. The length of the CDR3 is 12 residues.

The genes are TRBV5-5 and TRBJ1-2, with D possibly being TRBD1 (5 bases). CDR3 length: 15 residues. Deletions cut 0 bases from V and 3 bases from J, with 12 bases between. Germline V gene sequence: CDR1 SGHKS, CDR2 YYEKEE (reference sequence). The CDR3, as DNA: TGTGCCAGCAGCTTGGCGTTAGGGGTTGACTATGGCTACACCTTC. Translation gives CASSLALGVDYGYTF. Using reference TRBV5-5 and TRBJ1-2 for the parts outside the CDR3, the full variable domain is DAGVTQSPTHLIKTRGQQVTLRCSPISGHKSVSWYQQVLGQGPQFIFQYYEKEERGRGNFPDRFSARQFPNYSSELNVNALLLGDSALYLCASSLALGVDYGYTFGSGTRLTVV.

J is TRBJ2-1 and V is TRBV18; D unclear. Germline V gene sequence: CDR1 KGHSH, CDR2 LQKENI. CDR3 size: 13 residues. V lost 3 bases and J 6 bases, leaving 9 bases between the germline ends. CDR3 loop: CASSPFLSNEQFF. CDR3 DNA sequence: TGTGCCAGCTCACCCTTCTTGAGCAATGAGCAGTTCTTC.

V is TRBV7-6 and J is TRBJ1-1; 9 bases are shared with TRBD1. V was pared by 2 bases and J by 7 bases, with 11 bases of the junction left unmatched. Germline V gene data show CDR1 as SGHVS and CDR2 as FNYEAQ. This CDR3 has 16 residues. Written as DNA, the CDR3 is TGTGCCAGCAGCTTACTTATGGACAGGGGCGGGGGTGAAGCTTTCTTT. Residues: CASSLLMDRGGGEAFF.

This sequence joins TRBV25-1 and TRBJ1-3; tentative D call: TRBD1 (6 bases). Germline V gives CDR1 MGHDK, CDR2 SYGVNS. V was pared by 6 bases and J by 2 bases, with 17 bases between. The CDR3 extends over 16 amino acids. DNA for the CDR3: TGTGCCAGCAGCCTTGGGGGGGGCCTCCCTGGAAACACCATATATTTT. Amino acids: CASSLGGGLPGNTIYF.

This chain connects TRBV5-1 to TRBJ2-3; 7 bases are a match to TRBD2. Germline CDR1 and CDR2: SGHRS and YFSETQ. The CDR3 sequence is 15 residues long. J lost 6 bases, V lost 5 bases, and 12 bases had no gene match. This CDR3 is CASSSAGARGDTQYF. Here the CDR3 DNA reads TGCGCCAGCAGTTCTGCGGGAGCCCGGGGGGATACGCAGTATTTT.

The chain uses TRBV7-9 and TRBJ2-1, with 8 bases aligning to TRBD2. CDR1 is SEHNR, CDR2 FQNEAQ, per germline (reference sequence). CDR3 length: 15 residues. The junction had 3 bases not matched to a gene; V was cut back by 5 bases and J by 0 bases. The CDR3 is CASSALAGSYNEQFF. The CDR3 bases are TGTGCCAGCAGCGCTCTAGCGGGCTCCTACAATGAGCAGTTCTTC.

The CDR3: CASSFVSYEAFF. In DNA, the CDR3 is TGTGCCAGCAGCTTCGTGAGTTATGAAGCTTTCTTT. The rearrangement uses TRBV5-6 and TRBJ1-1; D remains ambiguous. The ends were cut back, 2 bases at V and 7 bases at J, with 9 bases in the middle. The CDR3 runs to 12 residues. CDR1 and CDR2 (germline): SGHDT, YYEEEE.

The chain carries TRBV5-4 and TRBJ2-7, with TRBD2 identical over 9 bases. CDR1 SGHNT and CDR2 YYREEE come from the germline V gene (reference sequence). Trimming cost V 0 bases and J 0 bases; bases outside gene matches: 4. This CDR3 contains 16 residues. DNA for the CDR3: TGTGCCAGCAGCTTGGGACTAGCGGAGAGCTCCTACGAGCAGTACTTC. It codes for CASSLGLAESSYEQYF.

The chain links TRBV19 to TRBJ2-7; maybe TRBD2 (5 bases). Germline V gives CDR1 LNHDA, CDR2 SQIVND (reference sequence). This CDR3 spans 15 amino acids. V lost 6 bases to trimming and J lost 0 bases, with 15 bases between them. CDR3 in amino acids: CASSPGLAYSYEQYF. The DNA for the CDR3 is TGTGCCAGTAGCCCCGGCTTAGCGTACTCCTACGAGCAGTACTTC.

J is TRBJ1-1 and V is TRBV2; D gene ambiguous. Germline lookup yields CDR1 SNHLY and CDR2 FYNNEI. V lost 5 bases and J 0 bases, leaving 4 bases between the germline ends. There are 12 residues in the CDR3. In DNA, the CDR3 is TGTGCCAGCAGTATTATGAACACTGAAGCTTTCTTT. It encodes CASSIMNTEAFF.

The gene calls are TRBV7-2 and TRBJ2-2; TRBD2 matches 10 bases. CDR3 length: 19 amino acids. The germline V gene encodes CDR1 SGHTA and CDR2 FQGNSA. After removal of 8 bases from V and 5 bases from J, the junction contained 20 bases not matched to a gene. The CDR3 reads CASGLPPKNSGRRTGELFF. The DNA of the CDR3 is TGTGCCAGCGGCCTACCCCCAAAAAATAGCGGGAGGAGGACCGGGGAGCTGTTTTTT.

The chain links TRBV6-2 or TRBV6-3 to TRBJ1-1; 10 bases are a match to TRBD1. This CDR3 has 14 residues. CDR1 and CDR2 from the germline V gene are MNHEY and SVGEGT. Trimming at V came to 0 bases and at J to 8 bases, leaving 3 bases not matched to a gene. Here the CDR3 reads CASSYSGDRGEAFF. In DNA form, the CDR3 reads TGTGCCAGCAGTTACTCGGGGGACAGGGGCGAAGCTTTCTTT.

This rearrangement joins TRBV7-9 to TRBJ2-2; D not resolved. This CDR3 is 12 amino acids long. Germline-derived CDR1 and CDR2 are SEHNR and FQNEAQ (reference sequence). With 5 bases removed from V and 9 bases from J, the gap between germline ends came to 10 bases. The CDR3 DNA reads as TGTGCCAGCAGCCCTGTTAACAGGGAGCTGTTTTTT. The encoded protein is CASSPVNRELFF.

This sequence joins TRBV6-5 and TRBJ2-7; weak D call: TRBD1 (5 bases). CDR3 length: 14 residues. Looked up from germline, CDR1 is MNHEY and CDR2 is SVGAGI. The V end was cut by 6 bases, the J end by 3 bases, with 15 bases between. CDR3 residues: CASSLQGSRYEQYF. Here the CDR3 DNA reads TGTGCCAGCAGCCTTCAGGGTAGCCGCTACGAGCAGTACTTC.